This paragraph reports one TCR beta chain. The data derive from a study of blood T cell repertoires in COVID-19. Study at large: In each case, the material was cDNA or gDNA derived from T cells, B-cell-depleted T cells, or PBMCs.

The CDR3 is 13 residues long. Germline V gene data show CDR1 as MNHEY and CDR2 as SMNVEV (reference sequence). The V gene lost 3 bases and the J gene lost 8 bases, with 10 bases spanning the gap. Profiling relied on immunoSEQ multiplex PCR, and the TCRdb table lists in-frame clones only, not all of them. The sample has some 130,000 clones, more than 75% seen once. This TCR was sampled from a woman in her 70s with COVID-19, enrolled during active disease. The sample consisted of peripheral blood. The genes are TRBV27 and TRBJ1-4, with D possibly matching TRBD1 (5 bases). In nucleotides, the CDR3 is TGTGCCAGCAGTTTTTCAGGGTTCGAAAAACTGTTTTTT. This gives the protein CASSFSGFEKLFF.